Listed here are 31 T cell receptor beta chains from one sample, sequenced in a study of cytomegalovirus exposure and HLA in healthy donors. The study ran its PCR with 60 Vbeta and 13 Jbeta primers. TCRdb keeps only in-frame clones here, not all; method: immunoSEQ multiplex PCR. The table includes approximately 99,000 clones, about four fifths detected once. The sequencing sample was made of PBMCs. The source of these receptors is a man in his forties in good health and CMV-seropositive.

This rearrangement joins TRBV27 to TRBJ2-7, with 7 bases lining up with TRBD1. The junction had 10 bases not matched to a gene; V was cut back by 7 bases and J by 1 base. The CDR3 length is 15 residues. Germline lookup yields CDR1 MNHEY and CDR2 SMNVEV (reference sequence). CDR3 sequence (DNA): TGTGCCAGCAATAATCGGACAGGAGTATCCTACGAGCAGTACTTC. Translated: CASNNRTGVSYEQYF.

The CDR3 nucleotides read TGTGCCAGCAGTGAAGTCCCCAGGGACTCTGGGGCCAACGTCCTGACTTTC. This encodes CASSEVPRDSGANVLTF. V usage is TRBV6-4 and J usage is TRBJ2-6; weak D call: TRBD1 (5 bases). Deletions cut 3 bases from V and 0 bases from J, with 12 bases between. CDR1 is MRHNA and CDR2 is SNTAGT in the germline V gene. The length of the CDR3 is 17 residues.

The chain has TRBV5-5 and TRBJ2-7; 9 bases map to TRBD2. The CDR3 consists of 16 residues. Germline trimming cut 0 bases from V and 2 bases from J; bases unmatched to any gene: 6. Per the germline V gene, CDR1 is SGHKS and CDR2 is YYEKEE (reference sequence). For the CDR3, the DNA is TGTGCCAGCAGCTTGGGGGCTAGCGGGACAACCTACGAGCAGTACTTC. Translated, it gives CASSLGASGTTYEQYF.

V is TRBV19 and J is TRBJ1-3; D is undetermined. The V and J ends lost 5 bases and 0 bases respectively, with 11 bases between them. The CDR3 has 15 amino acids. From germline, CDR1 is LNHDA and CDR2 SQIVND (reference sequence). CDR3 sequence reads: CASSLKSGSGNTIYF. The CDR3 DNA reads TGTGCCAGTAGTCTAAAATCGGGCTCTGGAAACACCATATATTTT. Filled out from reference TRBV19 and TRBJ1-3, the complete variable domain reads DGGITQSPKYLFRKEGQNVTLSCEQNLNHDAMYWYRQDPGQGLRLIYYSQIVNDFQKGDIAEGYSVSREKKESFPLTVTSAQKNPTAFYLCASSLKSGSGNTIYFGEGSWLTVV.

The chain combines TRBV19 with TRBJ2-1; TRBD1 matches 8 bases. The germline gives CDR1 LNHDA, CDR2 SQIVND (reference sequence). With V trimmed by 3 bases and J by 2 bases, 3 bases remained unmatched. The CDR3 length is 15 residues. CDR3 sequence: CASSIEDRAYNEQFF. In DNA form, the CDR3 reads TGTGCCAGTAGTATTGAGGACAGGGCCTACAATGAGCAGTTCTTC.

The chain uses TRBV11-2 and TRBJ2-7; tentatively, D is TRBD2 (5 bases). The CDR3 sequence is 12 residues long. Trimming took off 1 base at V and 5 bases at J, with 6 bases between the two ends. CDR1 and CDR2 (germline): SGHAT, FQNNGV. The CDR3 region has the DNA TGTGCCAGCAGCTTAGTCGGGGACGAGCAGTACTTC. It specifies CASSLVGDEQYF.

V gene TRBV7-9 combines with J gene TRBJ2-5; TRBD1 agrees at 8 bases. CDR3 size: 15 residues. With 6 bases clipped from V and 2 bases from J, the junction kept 8 bases outside the gene matches. The germline gives CDR1 SEHNR, CDR2 FQNEAQ (reference sequence). CDR3 nucleotide sequence: TGTGCCAGCAGTTCGCCGGGACAGGCTCAAGAGACCCAGTACTTC. The encoded protein is CASSSPGQAQETQYF.

The J gene is TRBJ2-1, the V gene TRBV5-4, with TRBD2 matching 9 bases. CDR1 and CDR2 (germline): SGHNT, YYREEE (reference sequence). This CDR3 has 16 residues. V was pared by 0 bases and J by 7 bases, with 8 bases of the junction left unmatched. CDR3 amino acids: CASSLGGGGAWNEQFF. The CDR3 region has the DNA TGTGCCAGCAGCTTGGGGGGCGGGGGGGCATGGAATGAGCAGTTCTTC.

This clone came up a few times. The chain is built from TRBV14 and TRBJ1-1; TRBD1 is a possible D gene (5 bases). The V gene lost 4 bases and the J gene lost 1 base, with 16 bases spanning the gap. This CDR3 contains 16 residues. Germline V gene sequence: CDR1 SGHDN, CDR2 FVKESK. The CDR3 loop reads CASSPLGGIENTEAFF. For the CDR3, the DNA is TGTGCCAGCAGCCCCCTCGGGGGAATAGAGAACACTGAAGCTTTCTTT.

This rearrangement joins TRBV10-1 to TRBJ2-2, with TRBD1 matching 8 bases. This CDR3 spans 13 amino acids. Germline CDR1 reads WNHNN; CDR2 reads SYGVQD (reference sequence). V shed 11 bases, J shed 3 bases, and the junction held 5 bases outside the gene matches. In DNA form, the CDR3 reads TGCGCCGTCCAACAGGGGGACACCGGGGAGCTGTTTTTT. It yields the protein CAVQQGDTGELFF.

The rearrangement uses TRBV27 and TRBJ2-7; a possible D gene is TRBD2 (6 bases). CDR1 and CDR2 from the germline V gene are MNHEY and SMNVEV (reference sequence). The CDR3 contains 14 residues. The ends were cut back, 2 bases at V and 1 base at J, with 9 bases in the middle. The CDR3 DNA reads TGTGCCAGCAGTTTAGAGGGGACTTCCTACGAGCAGTACTTC. Its protein product is CASSLEGTSYEQYF.

CDR3 region: CASSLDTSSGNTIYF. The CDR3 DNA sequence: TGCGCCAGCAGCTTGGACACATCCTCTGGAAACACCATATATTTT. V and J are TRBV5-1 and TRBJ1-3; D is ambiguous. V lost 0 bases and J 0 bases, leaving 7 bases between the germline ends. Germline CDR1 SGHRS, CDR2 YFSETQ. The CDR3 is 15 amino acids.

This chain connects TRBV29-1 to TRBJ1-6; 7 bases align to TRBD1. Per the germline V gene, CDR1 is SQVTM and CDR2 is ANQGSEA. This CDR3 has 12 residues. V trimming: 6 bases; J trimming: 13 bases; junction bases outside the gene matches: 9. The CDR3 sequence is CSVGDSSRPLHF. The CDR3 region has the DNA TGCAGCGTGGGGGACAGCTCCCGGCCCCTCCACTTT.

The rearrangement links TRBV5-6 to TRBJ2-1, with D tentatively TRBD1 (5 bases). Looked up from germline, CDR1 is SGHDT and CDR2 is YYEEEE. V gave up 4 bases and J gave up 2 bases, with 19 bases separating them. The CDR3 totals 17 residues. The CDR3 sequence: CASSTHGAGRTYNEQFF. The CDR3 DNA sequence: TGTGCCAGCAGCACTCATGGGGCAGGTCGTACCTACAATGAGCAGTTCTTC.

The chain links TRBV7-9 to TRBJ2-7, with D perhaps matching TRBD2 (5 bases). The CDR3 spans 11 residues. V was trimmed by 8 bases and J by 4 bases, leaving 9 bases between them. Germline CDR1 is SEHNR and CDR2 is FQNEAQ (reference sequence). CDR3 nucleotides: TGTGCCAGCGCCAGGAGGTACGAGCAGTACTTC. This encodes CASARRYEQYF.

The genes are TRBV7-2 and TRBJ2-1; D not resolved. The CDR3 consists of 13 residues. Looked up from germline, CDR1 is SGHTA and CDR2 is FQGNSA. Trimming pared 5 bases from V and 12 bases from J, leaving 17 bases between. The CDR3 nucleotides are TGTGCCAGCAGCCTGCAACCTTCCTCCGGGCAGTTCTTC. It yields the protein CASSLQPSSGQFF.

V and J are TRBV5-1 and TRBJ1-2, with a possible D match to TRBD1 (5 bases). V was trimmed by 4 bases and J by 1 base, leaving 14 bases between them. The germline V gene has CDR1 SGHRS and CDR2 YFSETQ. The CDR3 extends over 15 amino acids. CDR3: CASSRGGFDNYGYTF. The CDR3 coding sequence is TGCGCCAGCAGCCGGGGGGGGTTTGATAACTATGGCTACACCTTC.

The chain employs TRBV5-1 and TRBJ2-5, with a possible D match to TRBD1 (7 bases). The tail of the sequence fits TRBJ2-7 better, so the J call may be wrong. Per germline, CDR1 SGHRS and CDR2 YFSETQ. The CDR3 covers 14 residues. In DNA form, the CDR3 reads TGCGCCAGCAGCTCTAGACAGGGAGGAGTCGAGCAGTACTTC. This translates into CASSSRQGGVEQYF.

This clone was seen a single time. The rearrangement uses TRBV10-1 and TRBJ2-7, with 10 bases that match TRBD1. Trimming at V came to 8 bases and at J to 6 bases, leaving 10 bases not matched to a gene. CDR1 is WNHNN and CDR2 is SYGVQD in the germline V gene (reference sequence). The CDR3 loop spans 14 amino acids. CDR3 protein: CASPDRGDPLEQYF. The CDR3 bases are TGCGCCAGCCCGGACAGGGGGGACCCCCTCGAGCAGTACTTC.

The chain has TRBV6-5 and TRBJ1-1, with D perhaps TRBD1 (5 bases). V lost 5 bases, J lost 0 bases, and 10 bases lay in between. The CDR3 has 14 amino acids. CDR1 is MNHEY and CDR2 is SVGAGI in the germline V gene. The CDR3 sequence: CASSEGRLNTEAFF. Written as DNA, the CDR3 is TGTGCCAGCAGTGAGGGGAGGTTGAACACTGAAGCTTTCTTT.

This chain links TRBV5-6 with TRBJ1-5; TRBD1 matches 7 bases. Germline-derived CDR1 and CDR2 are SGHDT and YYEEEE. The V segment lost 2 bases and the J segment 1 base; nucleotides outside the gene matches: 3. CDR3 length: 15 residues. The CDR3 region has the DNA TGTGCCAGCAGCTTTAAGACAGGGAGCAATCAGCCCCAGCATTTT. It yields the protein CASSFKTGSNQPQHF.

Of note for this clone: Other DNA sequences within the sample encode an identical CDR3. The rearrangement uses TRBV13 and TRBJ1-1, with a weak D call TRBD1 (5 bases). The CDR3 has 16 residues. Germline V lookup: CDR1 PRHDT, CDR2 FYEKMQ (reference sequence). Trimming removed 6 bases from V and 5 bases from J, with 22 bases in between. CDR3 loop: CASRRGTSRRATEAFF. CDR3 in DNA: TGTGCCAGCAGACGAGGGACTTCCAGGCGAGCAACTGAAGCTTTCTTT. Full variable domain (remainder filled in from reference TRBV13 and TRBJ1-1): AAGVIQSPRHLIKEKRETATLKCYPIPRHDTVYWYQQGPGQDPQFLISFYEKMQSDKGSIPDRFSAQQFSDYHSELNMSSLELGDSALYFCASRRGTSRRATEAFFGQGTRLTVV.

About this clone itself: The junction shows a germline mismatch at one end, possibly a read error. J is TRBJ2-4 and V is TRBV4-1, with 12 bases identical to TRBD2. From germline, CDR1 is MGHRA and CDR2 YSYEKL. There are 17 residues in the CDR3. The CDR3 nucleotides read TGCGCCAGCAGCGAGCTCCTAGCGGGAGGGCCAGGAAACAGTCAGTACTTC. It is translated as CASSELLAGGPGNSQYF.

The chain combines TRBV5-1 with TRBJ2-4, with 9 positions matching TRBD1. V was pared by 0 bases and J by 7 bases, with 2 bases of the junction left unmatched. The CDR3 covers 14 residues. From germline, CDR1 is SGHRS and CDR2 YFSETQ. CDR3 region: CASSLGDRENIQYF. Written as DNA, the CDR3 is TGCGCCAGCAGCTTGGGGGACAGGGAGAACATTCAGTACTTC.

V and J are TRBV10-1 and TRBJ1-6; D not certain. This CDR3 contains 13 residues. With 0 bases removed from V and 7 bases from J, the gap between germline ends came to 4 bases. Germline CDR1 reads WNHNN; CDR2 reads SYGVQD (reference sequence). CDR3 in DNA: TGCGCCAGCAGTGAGTCACAGAATTCACCCCTCCACTTT. This sequence encodes CASSESQNSPLHF.

The genes are TRBV19 and TRBJ2-7; 14 bases agree with TRBD2. J lost 7 bases, V lost 5 bases, and 10 bases had no gene match. CDR1 and CDR2 from the germline V gene are LNHDA and SQIVND (reference sequence). There are 16 residues in the CDR3. CDR3 in amino acids: CASSAAATSGRVEQYF. CDR3 sequence (DNA): TGTGCCAGTAGTGCCGCTGCGACTAGCGGGAGGGTTGAGCAGTACTTC. The variable domain in full, with the rest retrieved from reference TRBV19 and TRBJ2-7, is DGGITQSPKYLFRKEGQNVTLSCEQNLNHDAMYWYRQDPGQGLRLIYYSQIVNDFQKGDIAEGYSVSREKKESFPLTVTSAQKNPTAFYLCASSAAATSGRVEQYFGPGTRLTVT.

This clone has only a few counts. V usage is TRBV28 and J usage is TRBJ1-1, with 8 bases lining up with TRBD1. The germline V gene encodes CDR1 MDHEN and CDR2 SYDVKM. This CDR3 has 16 amino acids. The J segment lost 1 base and the V segment lost 4 bases, leaving 8 bases of the junction unmatched. The CDR3 DNA reads as TGTGCCAGCAGTTACCCCCGACAGGGGAAGAACACTGAAGCTTTCTTT. It yields the protein CASSYPRQGKNTEAFF.

The CDR3 DNA reads TGTGCCAGCTCAAAGACAGGGGCAGATGGCTACACCTTC. Its translation is CASSKTGADGYTF. This chain uses TRBV18 with TRBJ1-2; 8 bases agree with TRBD1. This CDR3 comprises 13 residues. With V trimmed by 5 bases and J by 6 bases, 5 bases remained unmatched. In germline, CDR1 is KGHSH, CDR2 LQKENI.

The rearrangement links TRBV30 to TRBJ1-1; tentatively, D is TRBD1 (5 bases). CDR3 size: 17 residues. The V end lost 2 bases, the J end lost 1 base, and 20 bases lay between the germline ends. Germline loops: CDR1 GTSNPN, CDR2 SVGIG (reference sequence). The CDR3 DNA sequence: TGTGCCTGGAGTACGACTTCCCGACAGAGACCGAACACTGAAGCTTTCTTT. Residues: CAWSTTSRQRPNTEAFF.

V is TRBV19 and J is TRBJ2-7; TRBD1 aligns across 7 bases. Germline V gene lookup returns CDR1 LNHDA and CDR2 SQIVND (reference sequence). Trimming cost V 5 bases and J 6 bases; bases outside gene matches: 7. This CDR3 has 13 residues. Written as DNA, the CDR3 is TGTGCCAGTAGTCTCGGACAGGAGACCGAGCAGTACTTC. It encodes CASSLGQETEQYF.

V gene TRBV7-9 combines with J gene TRBJ2-4, with 7 positions matching TRBD2. CDR1 is SEHNR and CDR2 is FQNEAQ in the germline V gene (reference sequence). This CDR3 has 16 residues. J gave up 2 bases and V 4 bases, and 8 bases lay outside the gene matches. The DNA of the CDR3 is TGTGCCAGCAGCTACACTAGCGAGGGGTCCAAAAACATTCAGTACTTC. Translated: CASSYTSEGSKNIQYF.